Presented here are 16 T cell receptor beta chains from one specimen sequenced in a study of response to subunit inactivated influenza vaccine. TCRdb reprocessed the RT-PCR reads via MiXCR and lists one record per CDR3 protein. The data show 450,000 to 600,000 distinct CDR3 sequences, about 7.6% seen once. Material: PBMCs from blood, obtained approximately 25 months after vaccination. The source of these receptors is a man aged 50-75 years who received an inactivated influenza vaccine.

This clonotype was detected many times. The J gene is TRBJ2-3, the V gene TRBV5-1; 11 nucleotides line up with TRBD2. With 4 bases clipped from V and 4 bases from J, the junction kept 8 bases outside the gene matches. The CDR3 is made up of 16 amino acids. In germline, CDR1 is SGHRS, CDR2 YFSETQ. CDR3: CASSPTSGRIADTQYF. The CDR3 coding sequence is TGCGCCAGCAGCCCCACTAGCGGGAGAATTGCAGATACGCAGTATTTT.

Worth noting for this clonotype: This sequence may be a read error, since a much larger clone differs from it by one base. J is TRBJ2-1 and V is TRBV2, with TRBD2 matching over 13 bases. Trimming at V came to 5 bases and at J to 8 bases, leaving 6 bases not matched to a gene. Germline V lookup: CDR1 SNHLY, CDR2 FYNNEI. The CDR3 is 15 amino acids. The CDR3 reads CASSTSGGAFHEQFF. As DNA, the CDR3 is TGTGCCAGCAGTACTAGCGGGGGGGCCTTTCATGAGCAGTTCTTC.

The gene calls are TRBV19 and TRBJ1-1; 9 bases match TRBD1. Germline loops: CDR1 LNHDA, CDR2 SQIVND (reference sequence). This CDR3 spans 17 amino acids. J lost 3 bases, V lost 3 bases, and 11 bases had no gene match. In nucleotides, the CDR3 is TGTGCCAGTAGTATCTCTGCGGACAGGGGAATAGACACTGAAGCTTTCTTT. Translation gives CASSISADRGIDTEAFF.

This clonotype was seen many times. The rearrangement joins TRBV15 to TRBJ2-2, with D perhaps TRBD1 (6 bases). V lost 7 bases and J lost 2, with 14 bases in between. The CDR3 runs 15 residues. Germline CDR1 and CDR2: LNHNV and YYDKDF (reference sequence). CDR3: CATKLGTHNTGELFF. The CDR3 DNA follows: TGTGCCACCAAGCTCGGGACACACAACACCGGGGAGCTGTTTTTT.

This clonotype was seen at least ten times. The chain recombines TRBV24-1 with TRBJ2-1; D ambiguous. CDR1 and CDR2 from the germline V gene are KGHDR and SFDVKD. CDR3 length equals 14 residues. Trimming shortened V by 2 bases and J by 2 bases, and 6 bases separated the two germline ends. As DNA, the CDR3 is TGTGCCACCAGTGATTCCGGAACCTACAATGAGCAGTTCTTC. This codes for CATSDSGTYNEQFF.

This clonotype was detected only a few times. The gene calls are TRBV5-1 and TRBJ2-1; D assignment may be TRBD1 or TRBD2 (7 bases each). The V end was cut by 2 bases, the J end by 7 bases, with 22 bases between. This CDR3 is built from 17 residues. CDR1 is SGHRS, CDR2 YFSETQ, per germline. The CDR3 DNA reads as TGCGCCAGCAGCTTATCTCAGGGGGGGCGAAACGGGAATGAGCAGTTCTTC. This sequence encodes CASSLSQGGRNGNEQFF.

This clonotype has at least ten counts. The rearrangement uses TRBV5-1 and TRBJ2-2; weak D call: TRBD2 (6 bases). The germline V gene encodes CDR1 SGHRS and CDR2 YFSETQ. This CDR3 is 16 amino acids long. With 0 bases removed from V and 4 bases from J, the gap between germline ends came to 13 bases. CDR3 residues: CASSLAPGDSTGELFF. The CDR3 DNA reads as TGCGCCAGCAGCTTGGCCCCGGGGGATAGCACCGGGGAGCTGTTTTTT.

This clonotype was recorded a few times. The J gene is TRBJ1-6, the V gene TRBV20-1; 10 positions match TRBD1. The CDR3 is made up of 16 amino acids. J was trimmed by 1 base and V by 6 bases; bases with no gene match: 6. Germline lookup yields CDR1 DFQATT and CDR2 SNEGSKA (reference sequence). Here the CDR3 DNA reads TGCAGTGCCAGCCGGGACAGGGGTTCCTATAATTCACCCCTCCACTTT. Its protein product is CSASRDRGSYNSPLHF.

The chain employs TRBV25-1 and TRBJ2-7, with 9 bases identical to TRBD1. This CDR3 is built from 15 residues. Trimming removed 6 bases from V and 6 bases from J; junction bases left unmatched: 12. CDR1 and CDR2 from the germline V gene are MGHDK and SYGVNS. This CDR3 reads CASSHSGTGYLEQYF. For the CDR3, the DNA is TGTGCCAGCAGCCACTCCGGGACAGGGTATCTCGAGCAGTACTTC.

V and J are TRBV28 and TRBJ2-3, with D perhaps TRBD1 (6 bases). CDR1 MDHEN and CDR2 SYDVKM come from the germline V gene. Trimming removed 2 bases at V and 2 bases at J, with 11 bases between. This CDR3 has 15 residues. DNA for the CDR3: TGTGCCAGCAGTTTAGAGGACAGAGACACAGATACGCAGTATTTT. Its translation is CASSLEDRDTDTQYF.

Ten or more counts support this clonotype. The chain carries TRBV5-1 and TRBJ2-7, with D possibly being TRBD2 (6 bases). V lost 2 bases and J lost 0, with 24 bases in between. The CDR3 covers 19 residues. Germline V CDR1 and CDR2: SGHRS, YFSETQ. This CDR3 is CASSFRLEGALSSSYEQYF. DNA of the CDR3: TGCGCCAGCAGCTTTCGGTTGGAGGGCGCTTTATCAAGCTCCTACGAGCAGTACTTC.

The rearrangement links TRBV4-1 to TRBJ2-5; D may be TRBD1 (5 bases). Germline assignment: CDR1 MGHRA and CDR2 YSYEKL. V dropped 1 base and J dropped 1 base, with 13 bases sitting between them. This CDR3 contains 16 residues. CDR3 nucleotides: TGCGCCAGCAGCCAAGTGGGGCCGCACACCCAAGAGACCCAGTACTTC. It translates to CASSQVGPHTQETQYF.

This clonotype came up many times. CDR3 sequence reads: CASSHLARTGGNTQYF. Here the CDR3 DNA reads TGCGCCAGCAGCCACCTCGCCCGTACGGGCGGCAATACGCAGTATTTT. The chain has TRBV4-3 and TRBJ2-3; the D is unclear. Trimming left V 3 bases short and J 7 bases short, with 20 bases between. CDR1 is LGHNA and CDR2 is YSLEER in the germline V gene. This CDR3 contains 16 residues.

This clonotype has ten or more counts. V and J are TRBV15 and TRBJ2-7; 8 nucleotides agree with TRBD1. The CDR3 length is 15 residues. Unmatched junction bases numbered 5, after V lost 1 base and J lost 3 bases. CDR1 is LNHNV and CDR2 is YYDKDF in the germline V gene (reference sequence). CDR3 nucleotides: TGTGCCACCAGCAGAGTAGGGACAGGTAACTACGAGCAGTACTTC. This sequence encodes CATSRVGTGNYEQYF.

This clonotype showed up just a few times. The V gene is TRBV15, the J gene TRBJ1-2; no firm D call. In germline, CDR1 is LNHNV, CDR2 YYDKDF (reference sequence). V was shortened by 5 bases and J by 3 bases, with 7 bases between the two germline ends. The CDR3 sequence is 12 residues long. This chain's CDR3 is CATSERYYGYTF. In DNA form, the CDR3 reads TGTGCCACCAGCGAGCGGTACTATGGCTACACCTTC.

The table lists this clonotype with a few counts. The rearrangement links TRBV3-1 to TRBJ1-2; TRBD1 aligns across 8 bases. Germline lookup yields CDR1 LGHDT and CDR2 YNNKEL (reference sequence). V lost 2 bases and J lost 7; bases outside the gene matches: 9. CDR3 length: 15 amino acids. CDR3 sequence (DNA): TGTGCCAGCAGCCAACCGGGACAGGTGAATGCTGGCTACACCTTC. Translation gives CASSQPGQVNAGYTF.